These 2 T cell receptor beta chains share one sample of origin, sequenced in a study of Graves' ophthalmopathy and Graves' hyperthyroidism. RNA transcripts were the source from which TCR beta CDR3 regions were amplified. An opening RT-PCR round employed HTBI primers and preceded a second-round multiplex PCR. TCRdb reanalysed the multiplex PCR reads using MiXCR and keeps one entry per CDR3 protein. The table records approximately 210,000 distinct CDR3 sequences, 25% to 30% of them present only once. The specimen was peripheral blood. The source of these receptors is a man aged 45 to 65 with Graves' ophthalmopathy.

This clonotype was recorded at least ten times. This chain links TRBV2 with TRBJ1-2; 8 bases align to TRBD1. CDR1 is SNHLY and CDR2 is FYNNEI in the germline V gene. The CDR3 length is 15 residues. V trimming: 2 bases; J trimming: 8 bases; junction bases outside the gene matches: 10. CDR3 in amino acids: CASSESGQGATGYTF. CDR3 sequence (DNA): TGTGCCAGCAGTGAAAGTGGGCAGGGGGCGACGGGCTACACCTTC. Variable domain in full (rest from reference TRBV2 and TRBJ1-2): EPEVTQTPSHQVTQMGQEVILRCVPISNHLYFYWYRQILGQKVEFLVSFYNNEISEKSEIFDDQFSVERPDGSNFTLKIRSTKLEDSAMYFCASSESGQGATGYTFGSGTRLTVV.

The J gene is TRBJ2-5, the V gene TRBV6-1, with a tentative D call TRBD1 (6 bases). Germline V gene data show CDR1 as MNHNS and CDR2 as SASEGT. CDR3 length equals 13 residues. V lost 5 bases and J 7 bases, leaving 14 bases between the germline ends. DNA of the CDR3: TGTGCCAGCAGTAAACAGGGATATGGGACCCAGTACTTC. Residues: CASSKQGYGTQYF.